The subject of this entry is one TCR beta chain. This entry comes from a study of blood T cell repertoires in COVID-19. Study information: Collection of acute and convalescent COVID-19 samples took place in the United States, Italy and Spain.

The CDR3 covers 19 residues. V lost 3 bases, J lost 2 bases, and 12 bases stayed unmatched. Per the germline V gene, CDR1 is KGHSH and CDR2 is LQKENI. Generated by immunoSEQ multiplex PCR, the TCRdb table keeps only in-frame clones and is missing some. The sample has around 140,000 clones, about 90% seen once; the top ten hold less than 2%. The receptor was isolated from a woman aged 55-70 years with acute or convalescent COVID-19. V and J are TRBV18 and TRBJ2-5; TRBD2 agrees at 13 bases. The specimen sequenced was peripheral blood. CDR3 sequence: CASSPRWTSGGNLQETQYF. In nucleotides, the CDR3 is TGTGCCAGCTCACCGAGGTGGACTAGCGGGGGTAATTTACAAGAGACCCAGTACTTC.